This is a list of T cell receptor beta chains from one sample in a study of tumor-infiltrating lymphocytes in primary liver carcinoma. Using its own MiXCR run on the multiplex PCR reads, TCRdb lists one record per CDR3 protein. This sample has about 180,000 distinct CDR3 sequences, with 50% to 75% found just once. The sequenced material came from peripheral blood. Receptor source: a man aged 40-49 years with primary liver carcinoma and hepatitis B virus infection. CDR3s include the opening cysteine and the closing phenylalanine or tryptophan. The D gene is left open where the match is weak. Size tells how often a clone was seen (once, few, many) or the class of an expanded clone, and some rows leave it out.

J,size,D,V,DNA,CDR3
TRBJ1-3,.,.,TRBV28,TGTGCCAGTAGTTTTTGGGCAGGCGACTCTGGAAACACCATATATTTT,CASSFWAGDSGNTIYF
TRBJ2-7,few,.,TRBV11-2,TGTGTTAGCAACTTAACCGGCGGAGCCTACGAGCAGTACTTC,CVSNLTGGAYEQYF
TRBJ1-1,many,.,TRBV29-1,TGCAGCGTTGTCGGAGGGGCGCAGGCTAACACTGAAGCTTTCTTT,CSVVGGAQANTEAFF
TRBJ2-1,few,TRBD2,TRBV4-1,TGCGCCAGCAGCCGAGGACTAGCGGGGGGCTCCTACAATGAGCAGTTCTTC,CASSRGLAGGSYNEQFF
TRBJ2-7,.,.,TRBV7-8,TGTGTCAGCAGCTTAGCAGAGTTCGGACCGGAGCAGTACTTC,CVSSLAEFGPEQYF
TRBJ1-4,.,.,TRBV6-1,TGTGCCAGCAGTGACCCCCCAGGAAAACTGTTTTTT,CASSDPPGKLFF
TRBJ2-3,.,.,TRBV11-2,TGTGCCAGCAGCTTAGACTGGGAGGCAGGTACGCAGGATTTT,CASSLDWEAGTQDF
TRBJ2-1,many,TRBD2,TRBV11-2,TGTGCCAGCAGCTTAGTTAGACTAGCGGGCTGGGAGCAGTTCTTC,CASSLVRLAGWEQFF
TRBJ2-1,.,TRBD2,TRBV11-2,TGTGCCAGCAGCTTCTCAGCGGGACCCTCGGGCATTGAGCAGTTCTTC,CASSFSAGPSGIEQFF
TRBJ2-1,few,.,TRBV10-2,TGCGCCAGCAGTGAGTTTGGAGGAGAGCAGTTCTTC,CASSEFGGEQFF
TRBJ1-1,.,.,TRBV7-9,TGTGCCAGCAGCTTAGAACGAGACGCTGTAGGAGCTTTCTTT,CASSLERDAVGAFF
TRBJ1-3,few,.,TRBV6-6,TGTGCCAGCACCCCATGGACACCTGGAAACACCATATATTTT,CASTPWTPGNTIYF
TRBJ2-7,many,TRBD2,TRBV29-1,TGCAGCGTTGTAGGTCTAGCGGGAGGCGAGCAGTACTTC,CSVVGLAGGEQYF
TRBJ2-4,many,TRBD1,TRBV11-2,TGTGCCAGCAAACCCACCTTCGGACAGGGCCAAAACATTCAGTACTTC,CASKPTFGQGQNIQYF
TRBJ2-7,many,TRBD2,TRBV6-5,TGTGCCAGCAGTTATGGACTAGCGGGAGGAGAGCAGTACTTC,CASSYGLAGGEQYF
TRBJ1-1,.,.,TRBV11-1,TGTGCCCTCACGCCAGGGGCCACCGCTGAAGCTTTCTTT,CALTPGATAEAFF
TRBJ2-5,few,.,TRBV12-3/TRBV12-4,TGTGCCAGCGCCGGGCCCCAAGGGGAGACCCAGTACTTC,CASAGPQGETQYF
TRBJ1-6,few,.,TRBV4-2,TGTGCCAGCAGCCAAGAACTGGGGACGAGGGATAATTCACCCCTCCACTTT,CASSQELGTRDNSPLHF
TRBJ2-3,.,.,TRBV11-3,TGTGCCAGTAGCTCAGCACCGGGCAGCGGGGATACGCAGTATTTT,CASSSAPGSGDTQYF
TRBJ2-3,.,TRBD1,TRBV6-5,TGTGCCAGCAGCCAAGGAGGTTTTGGGACAGATATGCAGTATTTT,CASSQGGFGTDMQYF
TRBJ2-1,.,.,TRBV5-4,TGTGCCAGCAGCTTGGCGACAGAAATATACGATGAGCAGTTCTTC,CASSLATEIYDEQFF
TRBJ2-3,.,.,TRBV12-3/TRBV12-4,TGTGCCAACAGTTGGACTGGGACAGATACGCAGTATTTT,CANSWTGTDTQYF
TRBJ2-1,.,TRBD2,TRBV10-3,TGTGCCATCAGTGAGTCAACTAGCGGATTCAATGAGCAGTTCTTC,CAISESTSGFNEQFF
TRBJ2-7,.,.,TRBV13,TGTGCCAGCAGCTTAAACCCAAGCTCCTACGAGCAGTACTTC,CASSLNPSSYEQYF
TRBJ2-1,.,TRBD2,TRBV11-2,TGTGCCAGCAACTCATTTCTAGCGGGATGGGCCAATGAGCACTTCTTC,CASNSFLAGWANEHFF
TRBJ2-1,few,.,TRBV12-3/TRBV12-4,TGTGCCAGCAGTGGAGGGACGTTCAGCTCCTACAATGAGCAGTTCTTC,CASSGGTFSSYNEQFF
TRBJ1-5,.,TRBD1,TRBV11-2,TGTGCCAGCAGCGGGACAGGGCTTAGCGATCAGCCCCAGCATTTT,CASSGTGLSDQPQHF
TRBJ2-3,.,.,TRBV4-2,TGTGCCAGCAGCGTCGGCACTCACACAGATACGCAGTATTTT,CASSVGTHTDTQYF
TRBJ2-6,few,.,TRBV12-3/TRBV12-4,TGTGCCAGCATACCAGGGGAGGGAGTCTCTGGGGCCAACGTCCTGACTTTC,CASIPGEGVSGANVLTF
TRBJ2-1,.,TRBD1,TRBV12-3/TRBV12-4,TGTGCCAGCAGCCAAAGACAGGGGACCTACAATGAGCAGTTCTTC,CASSQRQGTYNEQFF
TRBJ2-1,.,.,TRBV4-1,TGCACCAGCTCCGAGAGGGATCGGGATACCTACAATGAGCAGTTCTTC,CTSSERDRDTYNEQFF
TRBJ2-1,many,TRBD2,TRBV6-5,TGTGCCAGTGCCCGACTAGCGTCATACAATGAGCAGTTCTTC,CASARLASYNEQFF
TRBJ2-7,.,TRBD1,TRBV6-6,TGTACCACCACCGGGACAGGGTCCTACGAGCAGTACTTC,CTTTGTGSYEQYF
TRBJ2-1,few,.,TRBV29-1,TGCAGCGTAGCAGGAGGGGACGCCGCCAATGAGCAGTTCTTC,CSVAGGDAANEQFF
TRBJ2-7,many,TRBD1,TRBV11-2,TGTGCCAGCAGCCTAGCCGACAGGGGTTACGAGCAGTACTTC,CASSLADRGYEQYF
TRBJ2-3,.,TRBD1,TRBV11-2,TGTGCCAGCAGCTCCGGGACAGGGGTTCGTATAATGGATACGCAGTATTTT,CASSSGTGVRIMDTQYF
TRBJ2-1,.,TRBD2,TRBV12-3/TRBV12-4,TGTGCCAGCAGTTCCCTCCTAGCGGGAGGGCCGATTGTGCAGCTCTTC,CASSSLLAGGPIVQLF
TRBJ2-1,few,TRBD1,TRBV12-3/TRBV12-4,TGTGCCAGCAGTTTAATAGGGACAGGGAGGGAGCAGTTCTTC,CASSLIGTGREQFF
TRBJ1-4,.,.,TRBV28,TGTGCCAGCAGACGGGACAATCGAAATGAAAAACTGTTTTTT,CASRRDNRNEKLFF
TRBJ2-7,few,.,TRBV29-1,TGCAGCGTTGCGGGAGCTTCCTACGAGCAGTACTTC,CSVAGASYEQYF
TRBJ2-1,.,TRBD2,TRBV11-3,TGTGCCAGCAGCATCGGGGGGACCTACAATGAGCAGTTCTTC,CASSIGGTYNEQFF
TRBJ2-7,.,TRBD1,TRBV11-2,TGTGCCAGCAGTCCTATTAACCGCCGACAGGGGGCTTCCTACGAGCAGCACTTC,CASSPINRRQGASYEQHF
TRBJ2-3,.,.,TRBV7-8,TGTGCCAGCAGCTTAGCGTGGTCCGGGGATACGCAGTATTTT,CASSLAWSGDTQYF
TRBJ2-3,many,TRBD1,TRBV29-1,TGCAGCGTTGAAGTACAGGGGAGCAGATCGGCAGATACGCAGTATTTT,CSVEVQGSRSADTQYF
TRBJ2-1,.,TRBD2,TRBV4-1,TGCGCCAGCAGCCAAGTAGCGGGAAACTCCTACAATGAGCAGTTCTTC,CASSQVAGNSYNEQFF
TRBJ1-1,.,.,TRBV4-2,TGTGCCAGCAACCAAGAGGGGTGGGGCACTGAAGCTTTCTTT,CASNQEGWGTEAFF
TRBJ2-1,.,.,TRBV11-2,TGTGCCAGCAGCCTCGCTAAGGGGAATGAGCAGTTCTTC,CASSLAKGNEQFF
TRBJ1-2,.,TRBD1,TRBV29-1,TGCAGTTGTCGAGGGGGCAAGTTGGACTATGGCTACACCTTC,CSCRGGKLDYGYTF
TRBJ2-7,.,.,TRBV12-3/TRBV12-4,TGTGCCAGCAGTCCGGACGGATCGGCGCAGTACTTC,CASSPDGSAQYF
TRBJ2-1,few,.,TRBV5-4,TGTGCCAGCAGCTCCGGGGGCAGTCATAATGAGCAGTTCTTC,CASSSGGSHNEQFF